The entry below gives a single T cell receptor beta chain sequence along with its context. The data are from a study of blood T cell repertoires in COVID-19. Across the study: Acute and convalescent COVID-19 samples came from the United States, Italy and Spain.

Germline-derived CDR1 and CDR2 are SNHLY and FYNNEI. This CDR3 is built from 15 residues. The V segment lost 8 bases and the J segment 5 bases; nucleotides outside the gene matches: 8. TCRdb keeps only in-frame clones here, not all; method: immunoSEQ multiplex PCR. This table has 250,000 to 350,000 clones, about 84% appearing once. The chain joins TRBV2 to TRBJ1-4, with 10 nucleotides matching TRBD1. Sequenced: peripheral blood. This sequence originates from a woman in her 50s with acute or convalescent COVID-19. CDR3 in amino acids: CASGHEGQGNEKLFF. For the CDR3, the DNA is TGTGCCAGCGGCCATGAGGGACAGGGGAATGAAAAACTGTTTTTT.